The clone carrying this T cell receptor beta chain appeared a few times. Its antigen is currently unknown. This sample was taken from a study of identical twins. MiXCR, run by TCRdb on the 5' RACE reads, gives a single entry per CDR3 protein. The data contain about 470,000 distinct CDR3 sequences, approximately 25% of them seen just once; the ten biggest clones take up 2.9%. Findings of the study overall: Sequences that were beta out-of-frame showed weaker excess twin sharing.

CDR1 DFQATT and CDR2 SNEGSKA come from the germline V gene (reference sequence). CDR3 length equals 19 residues. The V segment lost 0 bases and the J segment 2 bases; nucleotides outside the gene matches: 12. The data were also submitted as part of a second study, on T cells expressing NK-cell markers.

Sequencing input: CD4+ T cells sorted from blood. The sequence came from a young woman in good health. This chain uses TRBV20-1 with TRBJ2-5, with 13 positions matching TRBD2. CDR3 loop: CSARDPGTSGVAGQETQYF. CDR3 coding DNA: TGCAGTGCTAGAGATCCCGGGACTAGCGGGGTCGCTGGGCAAGAGACCCAGTACTTC.